These 30 T cell receptor beta chains came from one sample sequenced in a study of human T cells and chemical hapten exposure. MiXCR was run by TCRdb on the RACE reads, yielding one entry per CDR3 protein. The data show some 340,000 distinct CDR3 sequences, around 6.9% seen once. Time point given: patch test 1, 2 weeks after DPC sensitization. Regarding treatment: therapeutic diphenylcyclopropenone sensitization with weekly scalp DPC. The specimen comprised whole blood, sampled in connection with sensitization to the hapten diphenylcyclopropenone (DPC). These TCRs come from a woman between 18 and 29 years old with alopecia areata. Some clones in this sample may be carry-over from other donors' samples.

This clonotype was found a few times. This chain uses TRBV7-2 with TRBJ1-1; 7 positions match TRBD1. The CDR3 loop spans 14 amino acids. J lost 7 bases, V lost 5 bases, and 10 bases had no gene match. Germline-derived CDR1 and CDR2 are SGHTA and FQGNSA. CDR3 amino acids: CASSRARDSHEAFF. The CDR3 DNA reads TGTGCCAGCAGCCGAGCCCGGGACAGCCATGAAGCTTTCTTT.

This clonotype was seen repeatedly, ten times or more. CDR3: CSATGDSSNTEAFF. DNA for the CDR3: TGCAGTGCAACTGGGGACAGTTCAAACACTGAAGCTTTCTTT. The chain links TRBV20-1 to TRBJ1-1; TRBD1 matches at 7 bases. Unmatched junction bases numbered 9, after V lost 6 bases and J lost 2 bases. Germline values: CDR1 DFQATT, CDR2 SNEGSKA (reference sequence). The CDR3 loop spans 14 amino acids.

This clonotype has at least ten counts. The rearrangement joins TRBV4-3 to TRBJ2-5, with 9 bases matching TRBD1. The V gene end was trimmed by 0 bases and the J gene end by 4 bases; junction bases not matched to a gene: 3. The CDR3 consists of 15 residues. CDR1 LGHNA and CDR2 YSLEER come from the germline V gene. In DNA form, the CDR3 reads TGCGCCAGCAGCCAAGATAGACAGGGGGTAGAGACCCAGTACTTC. Translated: CASSQDRQGVETQYF.

The CDR3 region is CASSLYSRANVLTF. The CDR3 bases are TGTGCCAGCAGTTTATATTCCCGGGCCAACGTCCTGACTTTC. This chain joins TRBV27 and TRBJ2-6; D gene uncertain. The CDR3 runs 14 residues. V was trimmed by 1 base and J by 5 bases, leaving 6 bases between them. Germline V lookup: CDR1 MNHEY, CDR2 SMNVEV (reference sequence).

This clonotype was counted a few times. The CDR3 DNA is TGTGCCAGCAGTCAGGTTGGAGGGGTTGGTAATCAGCCCCAGCATTTT. Its translation: CASSQVGGVGNQPQHF. The rearrangement links TRBV6-1 to TRBJ1-5, with TRBD1 as a possible D gene (5 bases). Per the germline V gene, CDR1 is MNHNS and CDR2 is SASEGT. Trimming took off 5 bases at V and 4 bases at J, with 18 bases between the two ends. The CDR3 is made up of 16 amino acids.

This sequence joins TRBV27 and TRBJ2-7, with 8 bases that match TRBD1. Germline CDR1 reads MNHEY; CDR2 reads SMNVEV (reference sequence). After removal of 6 bases from V and 2 bases from J, the junction contained 9 bases not matched to a gene. The CDR3 loop spans 15 amino acids. CDR3 amino acids: CASSPSPTGAYEQYF. The CDR3, as DNA: TGTGCCAGCAGCCCAAGTCCGACAGGGGCCTACGAGCAGTACTTC.

The chain links TRBV6-2 or TRBV6-3 to TRBJ2-7; D may be TRBD2 (6 bases). CDR1 is MNHEY and CDR2 is SVGEGT in the germline V gene. Trimming cost V 5 bases and J 2 bases, with 16 bases left between them. This CDR3 has 15 residues. CDR3 nucleotides: TGTGCCAGCAGTAACCAAATCGGGAGAACCTACGAGCAGTACTTC. It translates to CASSNQIGRTYEQYF.

J is TRBJ2-3 and V is TRBV7-3; D is unresolved. CDR1 is SGHTA, CDR2 FQGTGA, per germline. The CDR3 consists of 12 residues. V was cut by 5 bases and J by 6 bases, with 9 bases left in between. CDR3 sequence reads: CASSDSSDTQYF. The CDR3 region has the DNA TGTGCCAGCAGCGATAGCTCCGATACGCAGTATTTT.

J is TRBJ1-4 and V is TRBV2; D gene uncertain. V was shortened by 10 bases and J by 8 bases, with 17 bases between the two germline ends. The CDR3 contains 13 residues. Germline values: CDR1 SNHLY, CDR2 FYNNEI. As DNA, the CDR3 is TGTGCCAACTCCTTTGACATCCGAGAAAAACTGTTTTTT. Its translation: CANSFDIREKLFF.

In its sample, this clonotype was seen a few times. This chain joins TRBV4-3 and TRBJ2-3; 9 nucleotides match TRBD2. Germline CDR1 reads LGHNA; CDR2 reads YSLEER. The CDR3 extends over 19 amino acids. The V segment lost 0 bases and the J segment 3 bases; nucleotides outside the gene matches: 13. The CDR3 protein is CASSQDPSVASGVTDTQYF. In DNA, the CDR3 is TGCGCCAGCAGCCAAGACCCTAGTGTAGCTAGCGGGGTAACAGATACGCAGTATTTT.

In its sample, this clonotype was seen a few times. V is TRBV5-1 and J is TRBJ1-4; no clear D. Looked up from germline, CDR1 is SGHRS and CDR2 is YFSETQ. Trimming removed 4 bases from V and 8 bases from J, with 12 bases in between. This CDR3 is 13 amino acids long. The CDR3 DNA sequence: TGCGCCAGCAGCCCAGGACCGAAGGAAAAACTGTTTTTT. It encodes CASSPGPKEKLFF. The full variable domain, with the rest looked up from reference TRBV5-1 and TRBJ1-4, is KAGVTQTPRYLIKTRGQQVTLSCSPISGHRSVSWYQQTPGQGLQFLFEYFSETQRNKGNFPGRFSGRQFSNSRSEMNVSTLELGDSALYLCASSPGPKEKLFFGSGTQLSVL.

There are many counts of this clonotype. V usage is TRBV28 and J usage is TRBJ2-5; 12 bases are a match to TRBD2. The V segment lost 3 bases and the J segment 5 bases; nucleotides outside the gene matches: 4. Per the germline V gene, CDR1 is MDHEN and CDR2 is SYDVKM. This CDR3 has 15 residues. The CDR3 loop is CASSFPGTSGETQYF. CDR3 in DNA: TGTGCCAGCAGTTTCCCCGGGACTAGCGGGGAGACCCAGTACTTC.

This clonotype was recorded at least ten times. V usage is TRBV28 and J usage is TRBJ2-7; no reliable D call. Germline loops: CDR1 MDHEN, CDR2 SYDVKM. The CDR3 contains 13 residues. V lost 1 base to trimming and J lost 4 bases, with 8 bases between them. CDR3 in DNA: TGTGCCAGCAGTTTATACCTGCCGTACGAGCAGTACTTC. It translates to CASSLYLPYEQYF.

With regard to this clonotype: A clone one base away is much larger, so this may be a read error. The V gene is TRBV6-2 or TRBV6-3, the J gene TRBJ2-4; unclear D gene. Deletions cut 2 bases from V and 0 bases from J, with 20 bases between. Looked up from germline, CDR1 is MNHEY and CDR2 is SVGEGT. The CDR3 has 19 amino acids. The CDR3 here is CASSYVFLGPVGAKNIQYF. The CDR3 nucleotides are TGTGCCAGCAGTTACGTCTTCCTTGGGCCAGTTGGAGCCAAAAACATTCAGTACTTC.

This clonotype was seen only a few times. The chain couples TRBV12-3 or TRBV12-4 to TRBJ1-2, with D possibly TRBD1 on 5 matching bases. V was pared by 8 bases and J by 3 bases, with 16 bases between. There are 14 residues in the CDR3. The DNA of the CDR3 is TGTGCCAGCCGGTACACCGGGACGGACTATGGCTACACCTTC. It encodes CASRYTGTDYGYTF.

In its sample, this clonotype was seen a few times. V and J are TRBV11-1 and TRBJ2-5, with D unclear. V gave up 0 bases and J gave up 0 bases, with 5 bases separating them. The CDR3 runs to 14 residues. Germline V gene data show CDR1 as SGHAT and CDR2 as FQDESV (reference sequence). CDR3: CASSLAYNQETQYF. The CDR3 DNA is TGTGCCAGCAGCTTAGCGTACAACCAAGAGACCCAGTACTTC.

There are a few counts of this clonotype. The chain uses TRBV20-1 and TRBJ1-3, with a weak D call TRBD1 (5 bases). The CDR3 runs to 13 residues. Trimming shortened V by 6 bases and J by 5 bases, and 14 bases separated the two germline ends. The germline V gene encodes CDR1 DFQATT and CDR2 SNEGSKA (reference sequence). The CDR3 DNA follows: TGCAGTGCGAATGTACCAGGGAGAAACACCATATATTTT. It translates to CSANVPGRNTIYF.

This clonotype came up a few times. This chain uses TRBV5-4 with TRBJ1-2; no clear D gene. The CDR3 spans 14 residues. V gave up 7 bases and J gave up 0 bases, with 13 bases separating them. CDR1 and CDR2 from the germline V gene are SGHNT and YYREEE (reference sequence). The CDR3 loop is CASGSPGSNYGYTF. The CDR3 DNA sequence: TGTGCCAGCGGATCTCCTGGTTCTAACTATGGCTACACCTTC.

Ten or more counts support this clonotype. V usage is TRBV4-3 and J usage is TRBJ2-3, with 9 bases aligning to TRBD1. In germline, CDR1 is LGHNA, CDR2 YSLEER. CDR3 length: 17 amino acids. V was clipped by 2 bases and J by 2 bases; unmatched bases: 8. In DNA form, the CDR3 reads TGCGCCAGCAGCCAACGGGGACAGGGCGACTTCACAGATACGCAGTATTTT. Protein sequence: CASSQRGQGDFTDTQYF.

This clonotype was seen at least ten times. V is TRBV7-2 and J is TRBJ2-3, with TRBD2 as a possible D gene (6 bases). Germline assignment: CDR1 SGHTA and CDR2 FQGNSA. Between the trimmed V and J ends, which lost 2 bases and 1 base, there was a span of 10 bases. The CDR3 is made up of 15 amino acids. CDR3: CASSLSSVGTDTQYF. CDR3 sequence (DNA): TGTGCCAGCAGCTTATCTAGCGTGGGCACAGATACGCAGTATTTT.

In this sample, this clonotype turned up a few times. The chain couples TRBV7-9 to TRBJ1-2; 11 bases line up with TRBD1. This CDR3 has 17 residues. Germline CDR1 reads SEHNR; CDR2 reads FQNEAQ (reference sequence). The V segment lost 4 bases and the J segment 4 bases; nucleotides outside the gene matches: 11. CDR3 in amino acids: CASSSWTGGLPPYGYTF. CDR3 in DNA: TGTGCCAGCAGCTCCTGGACAGGGGGCTTACCCCCCTATGGCTACACCTTC.

J is TRBJ2-7 and V is TRBV6-1; TRBD1 might be the D (6 bases). The CDR3 is 16 amino acids. Germline CDR1 is MNHNS and CDR2 is SASEGT. Trimming pared 4 bases from V and 3 bases from J, leaving 19 bases between. CDR3 region: CASSATVTGTNYEQYF. CDR3 nucleotides: TGTGCCAGCAGTGCCACAGTAACCGGGACAAACTACGAGCAGTACTTC.

The V call is TRBV11-2, the J call TRBJ1-1; TRBD1 matches at 9 bases. Losses at the gene ends were 6 bases for V and 3 bases for J; bases not matched to a gene: 2. This CDR3 contains 13 residues. Germline V lookup: CDR1 SGHAT, CDR2 FQNNGV. The CDR3 DNA reads as TGTGCCAGCAGTTGGACAGGGGACACTGAAGCTTTCTTT. It is translated as CASSWTGDTEAFF. Complete variable domain (other parts from reference TRBV11-2 and TRBJ1-1): EAGVAQSPRYKIIEKRQSVAFWCNPISGHATLYWYQQILGQGPKLLIQFQNNGVVDDSQLPKDRFSAERLKGVDSTLKIQPAKLEDSAVYLCASSWTGDTEAFFGQGTRLTVV.

This clonotype appeared many times. The chain uses TRBV6-2 or TRBV6-3 and TRBJ1-5; TRBD1 matches 9 bases. Germline CDR1 and CDR2: MNHEY and SVGEGT. The CDR3 covers 13 residues. Trimming took 6 bases from V and 6 from J; bases not matched to a gene: 3. Here the CDR3 DNA reads TGTGCCAGCAGCGGGACAGGGCTTCAGCCCCAGCATTTT. It translates to CASSGTGLQPQHF.

At least ten counts were recorded for this clonotype. J is TRBJ1-6 and V is TRBV6-5; possible D gene TRBD1, 6 bases. V lost 0 bases and J lost 7, with 13 bases in between. In germline, CDR1 is MNHEY, CDR2 SVGAGI. The CDR3 spans 16 residues. The CDR3 sequence is CASSYSSPGANSPLHF. DNA of the CDR3: TGTGCCAGCAGTTACTCGAGTCCAGGGGCGAATTCACCCCTCCACTTT.

This clonotype was picked up many times. The rearrangement uses TRBV24-1 and TRBJ1-2; D gene ambiguous. V was cut by 1 base and J by 1 base, with 0 bases left in between. Germline CDR1 and CDR2: KGHDR and SFDVKD. The length of the CDR3 is 12 residues. The CDR3 bases are TGTGCCACCAGTGATTTTAACTATGGCTACACCTTC. Translated: CATSDFNYGYTF.

For this clonotype: One junction end does not reproduce the germline sequence, and a read error may be involved. This rearrangement joins TRBV2 to TRBJ2-3, with D tentatively TRBD1 (5 bases). The CDR3 covers 12 residues. CDR1 SNHLY and CDR2 FYNNEI come from the germline V gene. The CDR3 nucleotides are TGTGCCAGCAGTGGAGACATGGGGCAAGTTAATTTT. Translated, it gives CASSGDMGQVNF. Drawing the rest from reference TRBV2 and TRBJ2-3, the complete variable domain is EPEVTQTPSHQVTQMGQEVILRCVPISNHLYFYWYRQILGQKVEFLVSFYNNEISEKSEIFDDQFSVERPDGSNFTLKIRSTKLEDSAMYFCASSGDMGQVNFGPGTRLTVL.

Only a few counts were recorded for this clonotype. CDR3 protein: CSARIQVGGDYEQYF. In DNA, the CDR3 is TGCAGTGCTAGAATACAGGTCGGGGGGGACTACGAGCAGTACTTC. The chain combines TRBV20-1 with TRBJ2-7; TRBD2 matches 8 bases. The germline CDR1 and CDR2 sequences are DFQATT and SNEGSKA (reference sequence). V gave up 2 bases and J gave up 3 bases; unmatched junction bases: 9. CDR3 length: 15 amino acids.

This clonotype was observed a few times. The chain is built from TRBV6-1 and TRBJ2-2; possibly TRBD1 or TRBD2 for D (5 bases each). In germline, CDR1 is MNHNS, CDR2 SASEGT. Trimming removed 1 base at V and 7 bases at J, with 10 bases between. CDR3 length: 14 amino acids. This CDR3 is CASSEVGTGGELFF. In nucleotides, the CDR3 is TGTGCCAGCAGTGAAGTGGGGACCGGCGGGGAGCTGTTTTTT.

This clonotype was observed many times. This sequence joins TRBV6-5 and TRBJ2-7, with TRBD2 matching over 11 bases. This CDR3 spans 16 amino acids. CDR1 is MNHEY and CDR2 is SVGAGI in the germline V gene. Germline trimming cut 4 bases from V and 3 bases from J; bases unmatched to any gene: 8. The CDR3, as DNA: TGTGCCAGCAGTTCGCAGACTAGCGGGGCAATCTACGAGCAGTACTTC. It specifies CASSSQTSGAIYEQYF.